This passage covers 22 T cell receptor beta chains from one sample sequenced in a study of CD8+ T cells in alopecia areata. cDNA serving as the sequencing template came from extracted, reverse transcribed RNA. Profiling relied on immunoSEQ multiplex PCR, and the TCRdb table lists in-frame clones only, not all of them. The data hold over 120,000 clones, with roughly half observed a single time. Source: CD4+ T cells sorted from blood, taken at week 0. The receptors derive from a human donor with alopecia areata.

CDR3 nucleotide sequence: TGTGCCTGGAGTCAGACTAGCCCCGGGGAGCTGTTTTTT. Protein sequence: CAWSQTSPGELFF. The chain links TRBV30 to TRBJ2-2, with TRBD2 matching 7 bases. The V segment lost 2 bases and the J segment 6 bases; nucleotides outside the gene matches: 3. This CDR3 contains 13 residues. The germline gives CDR1 GTSNPN, CDR2 SVGIG (reference sequence).

The chain carries TRBV9 and TRBJ2-3, with TRBD1 matching 9 bases. The CDR3 spans 15 residues. The germline CDR1 and CDR2 sequences are SGDLS and YYNGEE. The junction had 1 base not matched to a gene; V was cut back by 0 bases and J by 2 bases. The CDR3 reads CASSVGTGVTDTQYF. CDR3 nucleotide sequence: TGTGCCAGCAGCGTAGGGACAGGGGTCACAGATACGCAGTATTTT.

CDR3 bases: TGTGCCAGCAGCCAAAATTCCCACACTGAAGCTTTCTTT. As protein: CASSQNSHTEAFF. This chain connects TRBV7-9 to TRBJ1-1; D is undetermined. Germline CDR1 and CDR2: SEHNR and FQNEAQ (reference sequence). This CDR3 has 13 amino acids. With 5 bases removed from V and 3 bases from J, the gap between germline ends came to 10 bases. The full variable domain, in which reference TRBV7-9 and TRBJ1-1 provide the parts outside the CDR3, is DTGVSQNPRHKITKRGQNVTFRCDPISEHNRLYWYRQTLGQGPEFLTYFQNEAQLEKSRLLSDRFSAERPKGSFSTLEIQRTEQGDSAMYLCASSQNSHTEAFFGQGTRLTVV.

The CDR3 coding sequence is TGTGCCAGCAGCCCCTACTACGAGCAGTACTTC. Its translation is CASSPYYEQYF. V is TRBV11-2 and J is TRBJ2-7; D gene uncertain. This CDR3 region has 11 residues. V was cut by 5 bases and J by 3 bases, with 5 bases left in between. Germline V CDR1 and CDR2: SGHAT, FQNNGV.

This rearrangement joins TRBV29-1 to TRBJ2-7; 7 nucleotides align to TRBD1. Trimming at V came to 7 bases and at J to 3 bases, leaving 9 bases not matched to a gene. Germline assignment: CDR1 SQVTM and CDR2 ANQGSEA. This CDR3 has 13 amino acids. CDR3 sequence: CSGRDSLLYEQYF. DNA of the CDR3: TGCAGCGGCAGGGACAGCCTCCTCTACGAGCAGTACTTC.

CDR3 amino acids: CASKGDTPYEQYF. The CDR3 DNA sequence: TGTGCCAGCAAGGGGGACACTCCCTACGAGCAGTACTTC. The chain is built from TRBV2 and TRBJ2-7; D possibly corresponds to TRBD1 (6 bases). Trimming shortened V by 7 bases and J by 2 bases, and 12 bases separated the two germline ends. The CDR3 totals 13 residues. Germline V gene data show CDR1 as SNHLY and CDR2 as FYNNEI.

This clone appeared many times. J is TRBJ2-3 and V is TRBV11-2; a possible D gene is TRBD2 (6 bases). Germline CDR1 is SGHAT and CDR2 is FQNNGV. The length of the CDR3 is 16 residues. Trimming removed 3 bases from V and 1 base from J, with 14 bases in between. Written as DNA, the CDR3 is TGTGCCAGCAGCTTTCTGCGGGACTGGCGCACAGATACGCAGTATTTT. It specifies CASSFLRDWRTDTQYF.

The chain links TRBV7-9 to TRBJ1-1, with D uncertain. This CDR3 contains 13 residues. The germline V gene has CDR1 SEHNR and CDR2 FQNEAQ (reference sequence). Trimming took 5 bases from V and 0 from J, leaving 7 bases between them. CDR3 sequence: CASSGNLNTEAFF. CDR3 DNA: TGTGCCAGCAGCGGTAACCTGAACACTGAAGCTTTCTTT.

This clone has more than one count but fewer than ten. This chain links TRBV10-3 with TRBJ2-1; D unresolved. The ends were cut back, 8 bases at V and 5 bases at J, with 7 bases in the middle. Germline CDR1 is ENHRY and CDR2 is SYGVKD. This CDR3 has 11 amino acids. The CDR3 DNA follows: TGTGCCATCGGTAGGAACAATGAGCAGTTCTTC. Protein: CAIGRNNEQFF.

This clone is a singleton in its sample. The J gene is TRBJ1-2, the V gene TRBV6-5; D gene unclear. The CDR3 is 13 amino acids. Germline V gives CDR1 MNHEY, CDR2 SVGAGI. Trimming removed 6 bases at V and 0 bases at J, with 8 bases between. As DNA, the CDR3 is TGTGCCAGCAGAAGGACCGCTAACTATGGCTACACCTTC. Amino acid sequence: CASRRTANYGYTF.

There are a few counts of this clone. This chain's CDR3 is CASSLTDSEKENYGYTF. In nucleotides, the CDR3 is TGTGCCAGCAGCTTAACTGACAGCGAAAAAGAAAACTATGGCTACACCTTC. This chain uses TRBV7-3 with TRBJ1-2; possible D gene TRBD1, 5 bases. Germline V gene lookup returns CDR1 SGHTA and CDR2 FQGTGA. V gave up 0 bases and J gave up 2 bases, with 16 bases separating them. This CDR3 has 17 amino acids.

This chain joins TRBV30 and TRBJ1-4; no definite D call. The V end lost 3 bases, the J end lost 0 bases, and 17 bases lay between the germline ends. This CDR3 has 17 amino acids. Per the germline V gene, CDR1 is GTSNPN and CDR2 is SVGIG (reference sequence). CDR3 in amino acids: CAWSPLPTAATNEKLFF. The DNA for the CDR3 is TGTGCCTGGAGCCCCCTCCCAACGGCTGCAACTAATGAAAAACTGTTTTTT.

The chain combines TRBV28 with TRBJ2-7; tentative D call: TRBD1 (5 bases). The CDR3 is 12 amino acids. The V gene lost 3 bases and the J gene lost 6 bases, with 9 bases spanning the gap. Germline values: CDR1 MDHEN, CDR2 SYDVKM. For the CDR3, the DNA is TGTGCCAGCAGTTTGGGGCCCAGCGAGCAGTACTTC. Translating it yields CASSLGPSEQYF.

This clone turned up a few times. This sequence joins TRBV7-9 and TRBJ2-7; D tentatively fits TRBD1 or TRBD2 (6 bases each). Trimming took off 5 bases at V and 5 bases at J, with 16 bases between the two ends. CDR3 length equals 14 residues. CDR1 SEHNR and CDR2 FQNEAQ come from the germline V gene (reference sequence). For the CDR3, the DNA is TGTGCCAGCAGCCCAGGAGGGGGGTTCCACGAGCAGTACTTC. Translating gives CASSPGGGFHEQYF.

The rearrangement links TRBV10-3 to TRBJ1-1; D perhaps matches TRBD1 (6 bases). In germline, CDR1 is ENHRY, CDR2 SYGVKD. V dropped 7 bases and J dropped 0 bases, with 12 bases sitting between them. The length of the CDR3 is 14 residues. The CDR3 sequence: CAIKPGALNTEAFF. As DNA, the CDR3 is TGTGCCATCAAACCGGGGGCCCTGAACACTGAAGCTTTCTTT.

The rearrangement joins TRBV11-2 to TRBJ2-1, with D unresolved. Germline V lookup: CDR1 SGHAT, CDR2 FQNNGV. The V end lost 1 base, the J end lost 10 bases, and 8 bases lay between the germline ends. The CDR3 extends over 12 amino acids. Here the CDR3 reads CASSLGLEEQFF. The CDR3 nucleotides read TGTGCCAGCAGCTTAGGCCTGGAAGAGCAGTTCTTC.

V and J are TRBV29-1 and TRBJ2-1, with 7 bases fitting TRBD2. The CDR3 is made up of 18 amino acids. Per the germline V gene, CDR1 is SQVTM and CDR2 is ANQGSEA. V shed 8 bases and J 3 bases; nucleotides not matched to a gene: 22. The CDR3: CSIRSRGSGWGGYNEQFF. The CDR3 DNA is TGCAGCATCAGGTCCCGTGGTAGCGGGTGGGGGGGCTACAATGAGCAGTTCTTC.

The genes are TRBV5-1 and TRBJ2-5; D unresolved. From germline, CDR1 is SGHRS and CDR2 YFSETQ. This CDR3 has 15 residues. V dropped 3 bases and J dropped 5 bases, with 17 bases sitting between them. The CDR3: CASSSVEDVRETQYF. CDR3 DNA sequence: TGCGCCAGCAGCTCAGTCGAGGACGTTCGGGAGACCCAGTACTTC.

This clone was detected a few times. The chain links TRBV18 to TRBJ2-2, with TRBD1 matching over 9 bases. Trimming took 4 bases from V and 5 from J; bases not matched to a gene: 5. The germline gives CDR1 KGHSH, CDR2 LQKENI. The CDR3 sequence is 15 residues long. CDR3: CASSRTGDRTGELFF. The CDR3 nucleotides read TGTGCCAGCTCACGGACAGGGGACAGGACCGGGGAGCTGTTTTTT.

The chain links TRBV29-1 to TRBJ2-7; D is uncertain. Germline values: CDR1 SQVTM, CDR2 ANQGSEA. The ends were cut back, 4 bases at V and 3 bases at J, with 10 bases in the middle. The CDR3 sequence is 12 residues long. In DNA form, the CDR3 reads TGCAGCGTTGCAAACAGATACTACGAGCAGTACTTC. Protein: CSVANRYYEQYF.

This clone occurred a few times. This sequence joins TRBV6-6 and TRBJ2-7, with D hard to call. Trimming stripped 7 bases from V and 5 bases from J, with 15 bases between. From germline, CDR1 is MNHNY and CDR2 SVGAGI (reference sequence). There are 13 residues in the CDR3. For the CDR3, the DNA is TGTGCCAGCACCCACTCCCGCCTTAACGAGCAGTACTTC. This gives the protein CASTHSRLNEQYF.

There are a few counts of this clone. V and J are TRBV9 and TRBJ2-2, with 10 bases identical to TRBD2. The CDR3 sequence is 16 residues long. V lost 0 bases and J lost 4; bases outside the gene matches: 3. Germline CDR1 SGDLS, CDR2 YYNGEE. The CDR3 nucleotides are TGTGCCAGCAGCGTAGGTAGCGGGAGGTTCACCGGGGAGCTGTTTTTT. Amino acid sequence: CASSVGSGRFTGELFF.